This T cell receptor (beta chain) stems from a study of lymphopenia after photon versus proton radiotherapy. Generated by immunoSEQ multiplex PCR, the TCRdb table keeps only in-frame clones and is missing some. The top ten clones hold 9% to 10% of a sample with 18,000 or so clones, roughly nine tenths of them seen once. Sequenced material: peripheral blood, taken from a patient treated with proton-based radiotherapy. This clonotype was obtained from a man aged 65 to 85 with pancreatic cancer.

CDR3 coding DNA: TGCGCCAGCAGCTTGGGTCAGGGTAGGCAGGGTGAAGAGACCCAGTACTTC. It encodes CASSLGQGRQGEETQYF. The chain recombines TRBV5-1 with TRBJ2-5; maybe TRBD1 (5 bases). The CDR3 length is 17 residues. Per the germline V gene, CDR1 is SGHRS and CDR2 is YFSETQ. Between the trimmed V and J ends, which lost 0 bases and 3 bases, there was a span of 18 bases.